Given below is one TCR beta chain in context. These data are taken from a study of blood T cell repertoires in COVID-19. Germline V lookup: CDR1 MNHEY, CDR2 SMNVEV (reference sequence). The CDR3 covers 17 residues. The V segment lost 5 bases and the J segment 0 bases; nucleotides outside the gene matches: 7. This table comes from immunoSEQ multiplex PCR, and its TCRdb copy is limited to in-frame clones, with some not included. Counted here are 140,000 or so clones, roughly 87% occurring once; the ten biggest clones make up about 1.6%. This TCR was recovered from a human donor in a cohort sampled during active COVID-19. Sequenced: peripheral blood. The genes are TRBV27 and TRBJ2-6; TRBD1 matches at 7 bases. This chain's CDR3 is CASSDETGNSGANVLTF. CDR3 DNA: TGTGCCAGCAGTGACGAGACAGGGAACTCTGGGGCCAACGTCCTGACTTTC.